This note documents a single TCR beta chain sequence. The antigen it recognizes is unknown. Base quality data are lacking; no much larger clone is found one base away. These data originate in a study of blood T cell repertoires in COVID-19 (dated by TCRdb to the early 2020s). About the full investigation: The collaborator samples originated in the United States, Italy and Spain and spanned the acute and convalescent phases of COVID-19. The material from the prospective study consisted of cDNA or gDNA derived from T cells, B-cell-depleted T cells, or PBMCs. Deeply sampled blood TCRbeta repertoires from subjects exposed to, actively infected with, or recovered from COVID-19 were included in the dataset. The repertoires were released in a freely available public database meant as a resource for research on the immune response to SARS-CoV-2. The samples were drawn from the first 160 participants of the ongoing ImmuneRACE study and from about 1,200 subjects provided by 6 global collaborators. Sample metadata almost always included a de-identified subject ID, COVID-19 status, age in years and sex. Where available, HLA class I and class II types were taken from metadata supplied by the sample provider and were not determined by assay-based typing.

Samples from volunteer blood donors who had recovered from COVID-19 were contributed by a second Seattle source. The collaborating institutions used their own protocols to collect whole blood in K2EDTA tubes. For TCRbeta analysis, collaborators shipped samples as frozen whole blood, isolated PBMCs, or DNA extracted from either of those sample types. Results the study describes overall, beyond this receptor: The quantity of clinical and demographic metadata differed by source and by participant and was supplied without curation.

The CDR3 holds 15 amino acids from the cysteine to the phenylalanine. CDR3 DNA is the only sequence kept; it has 45 bases, read in frame from the first base. Reading the germline V gene gives CDR1 SGHDN and CDR2 FVKESK. Between the V and J ends, shortened by 1 base and 6 bases respectively, the junction contains 10 bases. TCRbeta CDR3 regions were amplified from genomic DNA by means of the immunoSEQ Assay, a bias-controlled multiplex PCR. Concerning the study's data processing: The number of nucleated cells in each sample was estimated from the amplification of reference gene primers within the assay. Sequence reads were collapsed and filtered to measure the absolute abundance of every unique TCRbeta CDR3 rearrangement. Productive Simpson clonality was computed per sample as the square root of Simpson's diversity index over productive rearrangements. Held by TCRdb, this immuneACCESS table contains in-frame sequences only and omits some clones. Under half of the omission traces to an unresolved V gene where checked; the cause of the rest is unknown. That table furnishes V, J and clone size, whereas the DNA furnished D and trimming. This sample is represented by over 200,000 clones; 70% to 90% of them were singletons. About 3% of the sample is taken by the ten largest.

The V and J segments used are TRBV14 and TRBJ1-6; the D gene is possibly TRBD1, with 5 bases matching. Sequences were obtained from peripheral blood. This sequence originates from a woman in her twenties or thirties who had recovered from COVID-19. CDR3 sequence: CASSQAGIPNSPLHF. DNA sequence: TGTGCCAGCAGCCAAGCAGGGATCCCTAATTCACCCCTCCACTTT. This CDR3, with the reference TRBV14 and TRBJ1-6 proteins standing in past its ends, gives the full variable domain EAGVTQFPSHSVIEKGQTVTLRCDPISGHDNLYWYRRVMGKEIKFLLHFVKESKQDESGMPNNRFLAERTGGTYSTLKVQPAELEDSGVYFCASSQAGIPNSPLHFGNGTRLTVT.